The 20 T cell receptor beta chains given below trace back to one sample, sequenced in a study of graft-versus-host responses after intestinal transplantation. Their specific antigens are unknown. The assay was immunoSEQ multiplex PCR, and TCRdb's table has in-frame clones only and misses some. This table holds approximately 99,000 clones, 80% to 95% found once. Sequencing was performed on unstimulated CD8+ T cells sorted from spleen or lymph node cells, taken before transplant. These receptors came from a human donor who was the organ donor for an intestinal transplant.

This clone was counted once. The chain combines TRBV13 with TRBJ1-1; D is possibly TRBD1 (5 bases). The germline V and J ends were trimmed by 5 bases and 6 bases, with 13 bases remaining between them. Per germline, CDR1 PRHDT and CDR2 FYEKMQ (reference sequence). CDR3 size: 13 residues. CDR3 coding DNA: TGTGCCAGCAGCCAGGGACTATCTTCTGAAGCTTTCTTT. Its translation is CASSQGLSSEAFF.

The V and J genes are TRBV4-1 and TRBJ2-7; 10 positions agree with TRBD2. The CDR3 has 17 residues. The ends lost 4 bases at V and 4 bases at J; junction bases unmatched: 13. Per the germline V gene, CDR1 is MGHRA and CDR2 is YSYEKL. As DNA, the CDR3 is TGCGCCAGCAGCCGAAAAACCCCTCTAGCGGGAGAATACGAGCAGTACTTC. Encoded protein: CASSRKTPLAGEYEQYF.

The V gene is TRBV29-1, the J gene TRBJ2-6; D possibly corresponds to TRBD1 (5 bases). Germline V gene sequence: CDR1 SQVTM, CDR2 ANQGSEA. The ends were cut back, 4 bases at V and 8 bases at J, with 12 bases in the middle. CDR3 length equals 13 residues. In DNA form, the CDR3 reads TGCAGCGTTGTTGGGCAGGGTCCCAACGTCCTGACTTTC. Translated, it gives CSVVGQGPNVLTF.

The chain employs TRBV27 and TRBJ2-3; D remains unclear. V lost 5 bases and J lost 6, with 6 bases in between. Germline CDR1 MNHEY, CDR2 SMNVEV (reference sequence). The CDR3 is 11 residues long. The CDR3 coding sequence is TGTGCCAGCAGTGAGGCGGATACGCAGTATTTT. Amino acid sequence: CASSEADTQYF.

The rearrangement links TRBV13 to TRBJ1-2; possibly TRBD1 for D (6 bases). This CDR3 has 17 residues. The ends were cut back, 2 bases at V and 1 base at J, with 17 bases in the middle. From germline, CDR1 is PRHDT and CDR2 FYEKMQ (reference sequence). The CDR3 bases are TGTGCCAGCAGCTTACGGTCGGACAGTACTTTTAACTATGGCTACACCTTC. Translated: CASSLRSDSTFNYGYTF. The full variable domain, completed using reference TRBV13 and TRBJ1-2, is AAGVIQSPRHLIKEKRETATLKCYPIPRHDTVYWYQQGPGQDPQFLISFYEKMQSDKGSIPDRFSAQQFSDYHSELNMSSLELGDSALYFCASSLRSDSTFNYGYTFGSGTRLTVV.

The chain recombines TRBV27 with TRBJ2-5, with D possibly matching TRBD2 (6 bases). Near its end, the DNA agrees better with TRBJ2-7, so the J call may be wrong. The CDR3 extends over 14 amino acids. Germline values: CDR1 MNHEY, CDR2 SMNVEV (reference sequence). The CDR3 sequence is CASSLGQAGNEQYF. CDR3 nucleotide sequence: TGTGCCAGCAGTTTAGGCCAGGCGGGGAACGAGCAGTACTTC.

The chain carries TRBV10-2 and TRBJ1-2; no clear D gene. Germline V lookup: CDR1 WSHSY, CDR2 SAAADI. V was clipped by 3 bases and J by 2 bases, with 7 bases between them. The CDR3 is 13 amino acids. CDR3 residues: CASSDSRNYGYTF. As DNA, the CDR3 is TGCGCCAGCAGTGATTCCAGGAACTATGGCTACACCTTC.

The chain is built from TRBV30 and TRBJ1-1; unclear D gene. Trimming pared 0 bases from V and 2 bases from J, leaving 7 bases between. The CDR3 has 13 residues. Germline V CDR1 and CDR2: GTSNPN, SVGIG (reference sequence). The CDR3 reads CAWSVKLNTEAFF. CDR3 DNA: TGTGCCTGGAGTGTCAAACTAAACACTGAAGCTTTCTTT.

The genes are TRBV9 and TRBJ2-3, with TRBD2 as a possible D gene (6 bases). Between the trimmed V and J ends, which lost 0 bases and 2 bases, there was a span of 10 bases. Germline V gene lookup returns CDR1 SGDLS and CDR2 YYNGEE. This CDR3 spans 15 amino acids. The CDR3 nucleotides are TGTGCCAGCAGCGTAGGGGGGGTGGCCACAGATACGCAGTATTTT. Its translation is CASSVGGVATDTQYF. The variable domain in full, completed from reference TRBV9 and TRBJ2-3, reads DSGVTQTPKHLITATGQRVTLRCSPRSGDLSVYWYQQSLDQGLQFLIQYYNGEERAKGNILERFSAQQFPDLHSELNLSSLELGDSALYFCASSVGGVATDTQYFGPGTRLTVL.

The rearrangement uses TRBV5-1 and TRBJ1-4, with 7 bases matching TRBD1. The CDR3 runs to 17 residues. Germline CDR1 and CDR2: SGHRS and YFSETQ. Trimming took 3 bases from V and 7 from J; bases not matched to a gene: 15. DNA of the CDR3: TGCGCCAGCAGCTGGGACCGACAGGGTTGGGATAGTGAAAAACTGTTTTTT. Its protein is CASSWDRQGWDSEKLFF.

The rearrangement links TRBV6-6 to TRBJ1-1; 7 bases align to TRBD1. The junction had 3 bases not matched to a gene; V was cut back by 2 bases and J by 3 bases. CDR1 is MNHNY and CDR2 is SVGAGI in the germline V gene (reference sequence). This CDR3 region has 14 residues. The CDR3 spells CASSYDREDTEAFF. CDR3 nucleotides: TGTGCCAGCAGTTACGACAGGGAAGACACTGAAGCTTTCTTT.

In DNA, the CDR3 is TGTGCCAGCAGCTTAGAATACAGGATTAACTCGGACCGTTCCTACGAGCAGTACTTC. Its translation: CASSLEYRINSDRSYEQYF. The V and J genes are TRBV11-3 and TRBJ2-7, with a weak D call TRBD1 (5 bases). Germline-derived CDR1 and CDR2 are SGHNT and YENEEA. V was cut by 0 bases and J by 1 base, with 22 bases left in between. The CDR3 spans 19 residues.

CDR3 residues: CASSLASGSTDTQYF. CDR3 nucleotide sequence: TGTGCCAGCAGCTTAGCTAGCGGGAGCACAGATACGCAGTATTTT. The chain has TRBV11-2 and TRBJ2-3; 8 nucleotides agree with TRBD2. CDR3 size: 15 residues. Looked up from germline, CDR1 is SGHAT and CDR2 is FQNNGV. V shed 1 base and J 0 bases; nucleotides not matched to a gene: 0.

V gene TRBV7-2 combines with J gene TRBJ2-1; TRBD2 might be the D (5 bases). Germline CDR1 is SGHTA and CDR2 is FQGNSA. Trimming left V 5 bases short and J 0 bases short, with 11 bases between. The CDR3 has 15 amino acids. CDR3 nucleotides: TGTGCCAGCAGCCCGATCGGGGTCTCCTACAATGAGCAGTTCTTC. Amino acids: CASSPIGVSYNEQFF.

The chain employs TRBV6-6 and TRBJ1-1, with 7 bases lining up with TRBD1. The junction had 9 bases not matched to a gene; V was cut back by 6 bases and J by 5 bases. This CDR3 is 14 amino acids long. Germline V gene sequence: CDR1 MNHNY, CDR2 SVGAGI (reference sequence). CDR3 protein: CASSHGQVETEAFF. The CDR3 DNA follows: TGTGCCAGCAGCCACGGACAGGTTGAGACTGAAGCTTTCTTT.

The chain has TRBV28 and TRBJ2-3; 7 bases align to TRBD1. Germline loops: CDR1 MDHEN, CDR2 SYDVKM. This CDR3 comprises 13 residues. After removal of 10 bases from V and 1 base from J, the junction contained 5 bases not matched to a gene. The CDR3 DNA is TGTGCCACCGGACAGGACGGCACAGATACGCAGTATTTT. Translation: CATGQDGTDTQYF.

The gene calls are TRBV6-6 and TRBJ2-7; 11 bases are shared with TRBD2. V shed 2 bases, J shed 2 bases, and the junction held 2 bases outside the gene matches. CDR1 is MNHNY, CDR2 SVGAGI, per germline (reference sequence). The CDR3 spans 15 residues. The CDR3 loop reads CASSYLAGGTYEQYF. The DNA for the CDR3 is TGTGCCAGCAGTTACCTAGCGGGAGGAACCTACGAGCAGTACTTC.

This clone was observed once. The gene calls are TRBV9 and TRBJ2-1; 11 bases are a match to TRBD2. The CDR3 length is 15 residues. Germline trimming cut 0 bases from V and 8 bases from J; bases unmatched to any gene: 4. Germline loops: CDR1 SGDLS, CDR2 YYNGEE. CDR3 region: CASSVGSGRADEQFF. CDR3 nucleotides: TGTGCCAGCAGCGTAGGTAGCGGGAGGGCCGATGAGCAGTTCTTC. Full variable domain (rest looked up from reference TRBV9 and TRBJ2-1): DSGVTQTPKHLITATGQRVTLRCSPRSGDLSVYWYQQSLDQGLQFLIQYYNGEERAKGNILERFSAQQFPDLHSELNLSSLELGDSALYFCASSVGSGRADEQFFGPGTRLTVL.

V usage is TRBV5-1 and J usage is TRBJ1-2; D is perhaps TRBD1 (5 bases). CDR3 size: 16 residues. CDR1 and CDR2 from the germline V gene are SGHRS and YFSETQ. V shed 9 bases and J shed 2 bases, with 23 bases lying between them. The CDR3 loop reads CATALDQGGQNYGYTF. The DNA of the CDR3 is TGCGCCACCGCCTTAGATCAGGGTGGCCAAAACTATGGCTACACCTTC.

This clone is a singleton in its sample. This rearrangement joins TRBV28 to TRBJ1-5, with D possibly being TRBD1 (5 bases). V gave up 5 bases and J gave up 0 bases, with 14 bases separating them. The CDR3 has 16 residues. Germline-derived CDR1 and CDR2 are MDHEN and SYDVKM. The DNA of the CDR3 is TGTGCCAGCAGTCCTCCCGACAGTTATAGCAATCAGCCCCAGCATTTT. It yields the protein CASSPPDSYSNQPQHF.